This is a list of T cell receptor beta chains from one sample in a study of cytomegalovirus exposure and HLA in healthy donors. The protocol was immunoSEQ multiplex PCR, while the TCRdb copy is restricted to in-frame clones and leaves out a portion. The profile covers 100,000 to 150,000 clones, with around 82% appearing a single time and 1% to 1.5% taken by the ten largest. The specimen was PBMCs. Receptors were obtained from a female donor in good health and CMV-seronegative. Each CDR3 is given with its conserved first and last residue. A D gene is named only where the DNA matches it firmly. A clone size is listed for some rows: how often the clone was seen (once, few, many), or a class if it is expanded.

d_call	clone_size	v_call	j_call	cdr3_aa	cdr3_nt
NA	NA	TRBV2	TRBJ1-4	CASRTGTLTLGEKLFF	TGTGCCAGCAGAACCGGGACTCTTACCTTGGGGGAAAAACTGTTTTTT
NA	NA	TRBV19	TRBJ1-5	CASSIGGSQPQHF	TGTGCCAGTAGTATTGGGGGCTCTCAGCCCCAGCATTTT
TRBD1	NA	TRBV5-6	TRBJ2-1	CASSLIYRDRGRNEQFF	TGTGCCAGCAGCTTGATCTACCGGGACAGGGGACGGAATGAGCAGTTCTTC
NA	once	TRBV18	TRBJ2-2	CASSPIQTENTGELFF	TGTGCCAGCTCACCAATCCAGACAGAGAACACCGGGGAGCTGTTTTTT
TRBD1	NA	TRBV5-6	TRBJ2-5	CASSFFLYRGNQETQYF	TGTGCCAGCAGCTTTTTTTTGTACAGGGGGAACCAAGAGACCCAGTACTTC
NA	NA	TRBV18	TRBJ1-6	CASSPTPGGNSPLHF	TGTGCCAGCTCACCCACACCCGGGGGGAATTCACCCCTCCACTTT
TRBD1	NA	TRBV27	TRBJ2-7	CASSLDPGQGNYEQYF	TGTGCCAGCAGTTTAGACCCCGGACAGGGAAACTACGAGCAGTACTTC
NA	NA	TRBV18	TRBJ2-3	CASSPEGVTSTDTQYF	TGTGCCAGCTCACCTGAGGGGGTGACTAGCACAGATACGCAGTATTTT
TRBD1	NA	TRBV30	TRBJ1-4	CAWRDDRGSEKLFF	TGTGCCTGGAGGGACGACAGGGGAAGCGAAAAACTGTTTTTT
NA	NA	TRBV6-5	TRBJ1-2	CASGNREKGYTF	TGTGCCAGCGGAAACAGGGAAAAAGGCTACACCTTC
TRBD1	NA	TRBV2	TRBJ1-4	CASKVDRGEEKLFF	TGTGCCAGCAAGGTGGACAGGGGGGAAGAAAAACTGTTTTTT
NA	NA	TRBV18	TRBJ1-6	CASSPSGGSGSPLHF	TGTGCCAGCTCACCATCGGGGGGATCGGGTTCACCCCTCCACTTT
NA	NA	TRBV11-2	TRBJ2-7	CASSLDGYSYEQYF	TGTGCCAGCAGCTTAGACGGGTACTCCTACGAGCAGTACTTC
TRBD2	few	TRBV29-1	TRBJ2-1	CSVLAGWGEQFF	TGCAGCGTCTTAGCGGGATGGGGGGAGCAGTTCTTC
NA	NA	TRBV9	TRBJ1-2	CASRQSVPLYGYTF	TGTGCCAGCAGACAGTCGGTCCCCCTCTATGGCTACACCTTC
TRBD2	once	TRBV9	TRBJ2-1	CASSTGLAGGNNEQFF	TGTGCCAGCAGCACCGGACTAGCGGGGGGTAACAATGAGCAGTTCTTC
TRBD1	NA	TRBV28	TRBJ2-7	CASSLFFRTGSYEQYF	TGTGCCAGCAGTTTATTTTTCCGGACAGGAAGCTACGAGCAGTACTTC
NA	once	TRBV11-2	TRBJ1-2	CASSLAGVGYTF	TGTGCCAGCAGCTTAGCAGGGGTTGGCTACACCTTC
TRBD1	NA	TRBV10-1	TRBJ1-4	CASSDRQGLNEKLFF	TGCGCCAGCAGTGACCGACAGGGCTTGAATGAAAAACTGTTTTTT
TRBD2	NA	TRBV7-9	TRBJ2-1	CASSPSGSLGNEQFF	TGTGCCAGCAGCCCCAGCGGGAGTTTGGGCAATGAGCAGTTCTTC
TRBD1	NA	TRBV5-4	TRBJ2-1	CASRRDRNNEQFF	TGTGCCAGCAGGCGGGACAGGAACAATGAGCAGTTCTTC
TRBD1	NA	TRBV2	TRBJ2-7	CASSDSDRGAYEQYF	TGTGCCAGCAGTGATTCGGACAGGGGGGCCTACGAGCAGTACTTC
TRBD2	NA	TRBV9	TRBJ2-1	CASSVSGGHNEQFF	TGTGCCAGCAGCGTAAGCGGGGGCCACAATGAGCAGTTCTTC
TRBD2	NA	TRBV27	TRBJ2-1	CASSGWEGFNEQFF	TGTGCCAGCAGTGGCTGGGAGGGTTTCAATGAGCAGTTCTTC
TRBD1	NA	TRBV4-1	TRBJ1-1	CASMAGTGGLNTEAFF	TGCGCCAGCATGGCCGGGACAGGGGGACTAAACACTGAAGCTTTCTTT
NA	NA	TRBV4-2	TRBJ1-6	CASSQDWRVGSPLHF	TGTGCCAGCAGCCAAGATTGGAGGGTTGGGTCACCCCTCCACTTT
TRBD1	NA	TRBV19	TRBJ1-4	CASRGTGGNEKLFF	TGTGCCAGCCGAGGGACAGGGGGAAATGAAAAACTGTTTTTT
NA	NA	TRBV15	TRBJ2-7	CATSRGEYYEQYF	TGTGCCACCAGCAGAGGGGAGTACTACGAGCAGTACTTC
TRBD1	NA	TRBV5-1	TRBJ2-1	CASSYGQVFNEQFF	TGCGCCAGCAGCTACGGACAGGTTTTCAATGAGCAGTTCTTC
NA	NA	TRBV5-1	TRBJ2-3	CASDRGPPSSDTQYF	TGCGCCAGCGATCGTGGGCCGCCTTCTTCAGATACGCAGTATTTT
TRBD1	NA	TRBV5-1	TRBJ1-1	CASRAQTGFAEAFF	TGCGCCAGCAGGGCCCAGACAGGGTTCGCTGAAGCTTTCTTT
NA	NA	TRBV28	TRBJ1-1	CASSLVQAGTEAFF	TGTGCCAGCAGTTTAGTACAGGCCGGTACTGAAGCTTTCTTT
NA	NA	TRBV14	TRBJ2-7	CASSLGAGQYF	TGTGCCAGCAGCCTAGGCGCGGGGCAGTACTTC
TRBD1	NA	TRBV7-8	TRBJ1-3	CASSLGGTAGNTIYF	TGTGCCAGCAGCTTAGGGGGGACAGCTGGAAACACCATATATTTT
TRBD2	NA	TRBV9	TRBJ2-7	CASSVSGTTYEQYF	TGTGCCAGCAGCGTATCCGGGACTACTTACGAGCAGTACTTC
NA	NA	TRBV7-9	TRBJ1-1	CASSTRRELNTEAFF	TGTGCCAGCAGCACCCGACGGGAGTTGAACACTGAAGCTTTCTTT
TRBD2	NA	TRBV15	TRBJ2-1	CATSRGHLFSSGRAGNEQFF	TGTGCCACCAGCAGGGGACACCTGTTCTCTAGCGGGAGGGCGGGGAATGAGCAGTTCTTC
TRBD1	NA	TRBV18	TRBJ2-7	CASSRSTGALREQYF	TGTGCCAGCTCCCGATCGACAGGGGCCCTTCGCGAGCAGTACTTC
NA	NA	TRBV6-1	TRBJ2-3	CASSEGGVTQYF	TGTGCCAGCAGTGAAGGGGGCGTTACGCAGTATTTT
NA	NA	TRBV5-1	TRBJ1-1	CASSGEGQQYTPEAFF	TGCGCCAGCAGCGGAGAGGGCCAACAATACACCCCTGAAGCTTTCTTT
TRBD1	NA	TRBV28	TRBJ1-2	CARALQGSYGYTF	TGTGCCAGGGCCCTACAGGGGTCCTATGGCTACACCTTC
NA	NA	TRBV18	TRBJ2-7	CASSPPGEDYEQYF	TGTGCCAGCTCACCACCAGGGGAGGACTACGAGCAGTACTTC
TRBD2	few	TRBV6-5	TRBJ2-7	CASSYGTSATYEQYF	TGTGCCAGCAGTTACGGAACTAGCGCTACCTACGAGCAGTACTTC
NA	few	TRBV5-1	TRBJ1-1	CASSPNSLNTEAFF	TGCGCCAGCAGCCCGAACAGCCTGAACACTGAAGCTTTCTTT
TRBD2	NA	TRBV6-6	TRBJ2-1	CASTQGLAVNEQFF	TGTGCCAGCACCCAGGGACTAGCGGTAAATGAGCAGTTCTTC
NA	NA	TRBV28	TRBJ1-4	CASSSGRVFF	TGTGCCAGCAGTTCAGGCAGGGTGTTTTTT
TRBD1	NA	TRBV19	TRBJ1-1	CASRRQGGAFF	TGTGCCAGTAGGCGACAGGGGGGAGCTTTCTTT
NA	NA	TRBV6-6	TRBJ1-1	CASSYRQGRSGDAFF	TGTGCCAGCAGTTACCGCCAGGGAAGGTCGGGAGATGCTTTCTTT
NA	NA	TRBV23-1	TRBJ2-1	CASSQSTGTYNEQFF	TGCGCCAGCAGTCAATCAACGGGAACCTACAATGAGCAGTTCTTC
NA	NA	TRBV18	TRBJ2-5	CASSPQGRYQETQYF	TGTGCCAGCTCACCACAGGGGCGGTACCAAGAGACCCAGTACTTC
TRBD1	NA	TRBV4-1	TRBJ1-2	CASSQSGTGGWNNYGYTF	TGCGCCAGCAGCCAGTCCGGGACAGGGGGTTGGAATAACTATGGCTACACCTTC
NA	NA	TRBV18	TRBJ1-4	CASSPGGANTIYEKLFF	TGTGCCAGCTCACCGGGAGGAGCAAACACTATATATGAAAAACTGTTTTTT
NA	NA	TRBV2	TRBJ2-2	CASSGSFGGNTGELFF	TGTGCCAGCAGCGGGAGCTTTGGGGGTAACACCGGGGAGCTGTTTTTT
NA	NA	TRBV29-1	TRBJ2-3	CSVEASDTQYF	TGCAGCGTTGAGGCTAGCGATACGCAGTATTTT